These T cell receptor beta chains were read from a single sample in a study of CD8+ T cells in alopecia areata. Here immunoSEQ multiplex PCR was the method, and the copy in TCRdb shows in-frame clones only, minus some. The table lists under 150,000 clones, 45% to 50% of them singletons. Sequenced sample: NKG2D-low CD8+ T cells sorted from blood. These receptors all come from a human donor with alopecia areata. CDR3s include the opening cysteine and the closing phenylalanine or tryptophan. Each record gives: V gene, J gene, D gene, clone size, CDR3 protein, CDR3 DNA. D genes are given only for firm matches. Clone size appears in some rows only: once, few, many, or a class for an expanded clone.

TRBV29-1	TRBJ2-2	TRBD2	few	CSVESVAGATGELFF	TGCAGCGTTGAATCGGTAGCGGGGGCCACCGGGGAGCTGTTTTTT
TRBV5-1	TRBJ1-1	-	-	CASSLPDTEAFF	TGCGCCAGCAGCTTGCCCGACACTGAAGCTTTCTTT
TRBV28	TRBJ2-3	-	-	CASSGGSAVRGTQYF	TGTGCCAGCAGTGGCGGATCAGCTGTTCGGGGTACGCAGTATTTT
TRBV28	TRBJ2-7	TRBD2	few	CASRGLAASYEQYF	TGTGCCAGCCGCGGACTAGCAGCATCCTACGAGCAGTACTTC
TRBV27	TRBJ2-7	-	-	CASSLRGEQYF	TGTGCCAGCAGTTTACGGGGGGAGCAGTACTTC
TRBV29-1	TRBJ2-7	TRBD1	-	CSVRTGSYEQYF	TGCAGCGTTCGGACAGGTTCCTACGAGCAGTACTTC
TRBV29-1	TRBJ1-2	-	-	CSVAGEGKDGYTF	TGCAGCGTCGCCGGTGAGGGCAAGGATGGCTACACCTTC
TRBV29-1	TRBJ2-1	TRBD1	-	CSVGTGTANEQFF	TGCAGCGTCGGTACTGGGACAGCTAATGAGCAGTTCTTC
TRBV5-4	TRBJ2-7	-	-	CASSFREGYEQYF	TGTGCCAGCAGCTTTCGAGAGGGCTACGAGCAGTACTTC
TRBV4-2	TRBJ2-3	TRBD2	-	CASSPASGDTDTQYF	TGTGCCAGCAGCCCTGCTAGCGGGGACACAGATACGCAGTATTTT
TRBV2	TRBJ2-1	-	-	CASSGQVNEQFF	TGTGCCAGCAGTGGCCAGGTCAATGAGCAGTTCTTC
TRBV4-1	TRBJ2-7	-	once	CASSTVGNEQYF	TGCGCCAGCAGCACTGTGGGGAACGAGCAGTACTTC
TRBV30	TRBJ2-3	-	-	CAWSGLMDTQYF	TGTGCCTGGAGTGGCTTAATGGATACGCAGTATTTT
TRBV2	TRBJ2-1	TRBD2	-	CASQDLAAANEQFF	TGTGCCAGCCAGGACCTAGCGGCGGCCAATGAGCAGTTCTTC
TRBV29-1	TRBJ2-3	-	few	CSVESGSTDTQYF	TGCAGCGTTGAGAGCGGGAGCACAGATACGCAGTATTTT
TRBV29-1	TRBJ1-1	-	-	CSVEARGFGTEAFF	TGCAGCGTTGAAGCCAGGGGATTTGGCACTGAAGCTTTCTTT
TRBV29-1	TRBJ2-3	-	-	CSALPESTDTQYF	TGCAGCGCCCTACCCGAAAGCACAGATACGCAGTATTTT
TRBV11-2	TRBJ2-1	-	-	CASSLYEQFF	TGTGCCAGCAGCTTGTATGAGCAGTTCTTC
TRBV10-3	TRBJ2-7	TRBD1	-	CAISFGRDRGYEQYF	TGTGCCATCAGTTTCGGGCGGGACAGGGGGTACGAGCAGTACTTC
TRBV29-1	TRBJ2-7	-	few	CSVEGSGGEANKQYF	TGCAGCGTTGAAGGTTCTGGGGGCGAGGCTAACAAGCAGTACTTC
TRBV30	TRBJ2-7	-	-	CAWSVGANEQYF	TGTGCCTGGAGTGTCGGGGCTAATGAGCAGTACTTC
TRBV9	TRBJ2-3	-	-	CASSVGGGHTDTQYF	TGTGCCAGCAGCGTGGGGGGAGGCCACACAGATACGCAGTATTTT
TRBV29-1	TRBJ1-2	-	-	CSVEDHHGYTF	TGCAGCGTCGAGGACCACCATGGCTACACCTTC
TRBV6-6	TRBJ2-7	-	-	CASSWAGAYEQYF	TGTGCCAGCAGTTGGGCAGGAGCCTACGAGCAGTACTTC
TRBV11-2	TRBJ2-7	-	-	CASSWVYEQYF	TGTGCCAGCAGCTGGGTTTACGAGCAGTACTTC
TRBV15	TRBJ2-7	-	-	CATSRDRDGAYEQYF	TGTGCCACCAGCAGAGATCGGGACGGCGCCTACGAGCAGTACTTC
TRBV9	TRBJ2-1	TRBD1	-	CASSVEGRDRAIF	TGTGCCAGCAGCGTAGAAGGGCGGGACAGGGCGATCTTC
TRBV29-1	TRBJ2-7	-	few	CSVEGYRSSYEQYF	TGCAGCGTTGAGGGTTACCGGAGCTCCTACGAGCAGTACTTC
TRBV27	TRBJ2-3	-	-	CASSLTRQNTDTQYF	TGTGCCAGCAGTTTAACTAGACAAAATACAGATACGCAGTATTTT
TRBV29-1	TRBJ2-7	-	few	CSVEQGAYEQYF	TGCAGCGTTGAACAGGGCGCCTACGAGCAGTACTTC
TRBV30	TRBJ1-6	TRBD1	-	CAYLVPGQGNSPLHF	TGTGCCTACCTTGTCCCGGGACAGGGGAATTCACCCCTCCACTTT
TRBV2	TRBJ2-1	-	-	CASSFLPGESFNEQFF	TGTGCCAGCAGTTTCCTTCCAGGGGAGAGTTTCAATGAGCAGTTCTTC
TRBV29-1	TRBJ1-1	-	-	CSVDLRGTEAFF	TGCAGCGTTGATCTCAGAGGCACTGAAGCTTTCTTT
TRBV28	TRBJ2-7	TRBD2	-	CASRLGGQGYEQYF	TGTGCCAGCAGGCTGGGAGGGCAAGGGTACGAGCAGTACTTC
TRBV29-1	TRBJ2-2	TRBD1	-	CSVEGTGENTGELFF	TGCAGCGTTGAAGGGACAGGAGAAAACACCGGGGAGCTGTTTTTT
TRBV11-2	TRBJ1-1	TRBD1	-	CASSPGTDEAFF	TGTGCCAGCAGCCCCGGGACAGATGAAGCTTTCTTT
TRBV4-3	TRBJ2-4	TRBD2	-	CASSQDAAGGGAKNIQYF	TGCGCCAGCAGCCAAGATGCCGCGGGAGGGGGAGCCAAAAACATTCAGTACTTC
TRBV29-1	TRBJ1-1	-	-	CSVVVYTEAFF	TGCAGCGTTGTGGTGTACACTGAAGCTTTCTTT
TRBV28	TRBJ2-1	TRBD2	-	CAISDGLAGDNEQFF	TGTGCCATCTCGGATGGACTAGCGGGAGACAATGAGCAGTTCTTC
TRBV29-1	TRBJ2-1	-	few	CSVGDEGEQFF	TGCAGCGTTGGGGACGAGGGTGAGCAGTTCTTC
TRBV29-1	TRBJ2-7	TRBD1	-	CSAQDRAYEQYF	TGCAGCGCTCAGGACAGGGCCTACGAGCAGTACTTC
TRBV6-5	TRBJ2-5	TRBD1	-	CASSTLTGSLETQYF	TGTGCCAGCAGTACGTTGACAGGGTCGTTGGAGACCCAGTACTTC
TRBV29-1	TRBJ2-1	-	few	CSVVGHPHGNYGEQFF	TGCAGCGTTGTTGGGCACCCCCACGGGAACTACGGTGAGCAGTTCTTC